A single sample gave rise to the 20 T cell receptor beta chains below, sequenced in a study of cytomegalovirus exposure and HLA in healthy donors. The PCR was carried out with 60 Vbeta primers and 13 Jbeta primers. TCRdb's table, derived via immunoSEQ multiplex PCR, lists solely in-frame clones and lacks some. This repertoire shows roughly 140,000 clones, roughly 79% found once; its top ten account for over 0.6%. Sequencing input: PBMCs. The receptor source for this set is a male donor in good health and CMV-seronegative.

In regard to this clone: One junction end does not reproduce the germline sequence, and a read error may be involved. The same CDR3 also results from other DNA sequences found in this sample. The chain employs TRBV6-1 and TRBJ2-3; D unclear. This CDR3 is 13 amino acids long. CDR1 is MNHNS and CDR2 is SASEGT in the germline V gene. The CDR3 DNA is TGCGCCAGCAGTGACCGGCCCGGGGATACGCAGTATTTT. Protein sequence: CASSDRPGDTQYF.

V gene TRBV4-3 combines with J gene TRBJ2-7, with D possibly being TRBD1 (5 bases). V lost 0 bases and J 3 bases, leaving 9 bases between the germline ends. The CDR3 is 14 amino acids. In germline, CDR1 is LGHNA, CDR2 YSLEER. CDR3 coding DNA: TGCGCCAGCAGCCAAGATACGACAGACTACGAGCAGTACTTC. It encodes CASSQDTTDYEQYF.

A few counts support this clone. CDR3 in DNA: TGTGCCAGCAGTCCCGGGACTAACTATGGCTACACCTTC. Protein product: CASSPGTNYGYTF. The rearrangement links TRBV14 to TRBJ1-2; the D is unclear. CDR3 size: 13 residues. Germline loops: CDR1 SGHDN, CDR2 FVKESK. Between the trimmed V and J ends, which lost 6 bases and 0 bases, there was a span of 8 bases.

J is TRBJ2-2 and V is TRBV7-6; 9 nucleotides match TRBD2. Germline CDR1 is SGHVS and CDR2 is FNYEAQ. Losses at the gene ends were 2 bases for V and 6 bases for J; bases not matched to a gene: 10. This CDR3 spans 17 amino acids. The CDR3 DNA reads TGTGCCAGCAGCTTATGGCTAGCGGGGTCTTCGGCCGGGGAGCTGTTTTTT. Amino acid sequence: CASSLWLAGSSAGELFF.

This rearrangement joins TRBV5-4 to TRBJ1-2; 9 nucleotides line up with TRBD1. Germline V lookup: CDR1 SGHNT, CDR2 YYREEE (reference sequence). V trimming: 4 bases; J trimming: 7 bases; junction bases outside the gene matches: 5. This CDR3 has 13 residues. The CDR3 DNA reads as TGTGCCAGCAGCGGGACAGGGCCGTTTGGCTACACCTTC. It yields the protein CASSGTGPFGYTF.

The chain employs TRBV5-1 and TRBJ1-1; 8 bases are shared with TRBD1. V lost 1 base and J lost 8; bases outside the gene matches: 4. Germline V gene data show CDR1 as SGHRS and CDR2 as YFSETQ. This CDR3 comprises 13 residues. CDR3 loop: CASSLPGGAEAFF. CDR3 bases: TGCGCCAGCAGCTTGCCAGGGGGCGCGGAAGCTTTCTTT.

The J gene is TRBJ2-1, the V gene TRBV11-2, with D maybe TRBD2 (5 bases). CDR1 is SGHAT, CDR2 FQNNGV, per germline. Trimming cost V 3 bases and J 3 bases, with 9 bases left between them. The CDR3 spans 14 residues. The CDR3 here is CASSFRGRYNEQFF. Here the CDR3 DNA reads TGTGCCAGCAGCTTCCGGGGTCGCTACAATGAGCAGTTCTTC.

The V gene is TRBV7-4, the J gene TRBJ1-4; maybe TRBD1 (6 bases). Trimming took off 1 base at V and 0 bases at J, with 18 bases between the two ends. CDR1 is SGHVT, CDR2 SQSDAQ, per germline. This CDR3 is built from 19 residues. DNA for the CDR3: TGTGCCAGCAGCTTAGAGGTGGGGTGGACAGACTCAACTAATGAAAAACTGTTTTTT. Translated: CASSLEVGWTDSTNEKLFF.

The chain links TRBV5-4 to TRBJ2-3, with 11 positions matching TRBD2. The CDR3 has 17 residues. The germline V gene encodes CDR1 SGHNT and CDR2 YYREEE (reference sequence). Unmatched junction bases numbered 7, after V lost 4 bases and J lost 0 bases. CDR3 residues: CASSRLPSGRSTDTQYF. The CDR3 nucleotides are TGTGCCAGCAGCCGCCTTCCTAGCGGGAGGAGCACAGATACGCAGTATTTT.

This chain connects TRBV18 to TRBJ2-5, with D perhaps matching TRBD2 (6 bases). Germline-derived CDR1 and CDR2 are KGHSH and LQKENI. V lost 8 bases and J 2 bases, leaving 18 bases between the germline ends. This CDR3 has 15 residues. The CDR3 bases are TGTGCCAGCCGCCGGGGGACGGGGGAACAAGAGACCCAGTACTTC. It encodes CASRRGTGEQETQYF.

V usage is TRBV30 and J usage is TRBJ1-3; 8 bases are a match to TRBD1. This CDR3 contains 13 residues. V lost 4 bases, J lost 2 bases, and 1 base stayed unmatched. The germline V gene encodes CDR1 GTSNPN and CDR2 SVGIG (reference sequence). CDR3 nucleotides: TGTGCCTGGACCAGGGGGCCTGGAAACACCATATATTTT. Its translation is CAWTRGPGNTIYF. The variable domain in full, with the rest retrieved from reference TRBV30 and TRBJ1-3, is SQTIHQWPATLVQPVGSPLSLECTVEGTSNPNLYWYRQAAGRGLQLLFYSVGIGQISSEVPQNLSASRPQDRQFILSSKKLLLSDSGFYLCAWTRGPGNTIYFGEGSWLTVV.

DNA of the CDR3: TGTGCCAGCTCCGGGACAGGCGTCTACGAGCAGTACTTC. Translated: CASSGTGVYEQYF. The gene calls are TRBV2 and TRBJ2-5; TRBD1 matches at 8 bases. The last part of the DNA fits TRBJ2-7 better; the J call may be wrong. Germline V gene sequence: CDR1 SNHLY, CDR2 FYNNEI. This CDR3 is 13 amino acids long.

The CDR3 loop is CASSLGGQGGYGYTF. The CDR3 DNA reads TGCGCCAGCAGCTTGGGGGGACAGGGAGGCTATGGCTACACCTTC. V is TRBV5-1 and J is TRBJ1-2, with 9 bases aligning to TRBD1. V was clipped by 0 bases and J by 4 bases; unmatched bases: 4. CDR1 is SGHRS, CDR2 YFSETQ, per germline. The CDR3 runs 15 residues.

The chain carries TRBV5-1 and TRBJ2-3; D is unclear. The CDR3 is 13 residues long. Per germline, CDR1 SGHRS and CDR2 YFSETQ. V was shortened by 4 bases and J by 2 bases, with 8 bases between the two germline ends. The CDR3 bases are TGCGCCAGCAGCGTAAGAGCCACAGATACGCAGTATTTT. As protein: CASSVRATDTQYF. Drawing the rest from reference TRBV5-1 and TRBJ2-3, the complete variable domain is KAGVTQTPRYLIKTRGQQVTLSCSPISGHRSVSWYQQTPGQGLQFLFEYFSETQRNKGNFPGRFSGRQFSNSRSEMNVSTLELGDSALYLCASSVRATDTQYFGPGTRLTVL.

This chain joins TRBV5-6 and TRBJ2-7, with D maybe TRBD1 (5 bases). Trimming pared 4 bases from V and 0 bases from J, leaving 17 bases between. The CDR3 spans 16 residues. Germline-derived CDR1 and CDR2 are SGHDT and YYEEEE. Here the CDR3 reads CASSQPTGHNSYEQYF. The DNA for the CDR3 is TGTGCCAGCAGCCAACCCACAGGACATAACTCCTACGAGCAGTACTTC.

The genes are TRBV5-1 and TRBJ2-1; weak D call: TRBD1 (6 bases). V gave up 0 bases and J gave up 5 bases, with 15 bases separating them. Germline V CDR1 and CDR2: SGHRS, YFSETQ. The CDR3 loop spans 16 amino acids. The CDR3 loop reads CASSLGPQGRNNEQFF. The CDR3, as DNA: TGCGCCAGCAGCTTGGGACCCCAGGGGCGGAACAATGAGCAGTTCTTC. The full variable domain, completed using reference TRBV5-1 and TRBJ2-1, is KAGVTQTPRYLIKTRGQQVTLSCSPISGHRSVSWYQQTPGQGLQFLFEYFSETQRNKGNFPGRFSGRQFSNSRSEMNVSTLELGDSALYLCASSLGPQGRNNEQFFGPGTRLTVL.

The rearrangement joins TRBV18 to TRBJ1-1, with D possibly being TRBD1 (6 bases). The CDR3 has 15 residues. Trimming took 1 base from V and 1 from J, leaving 10 bases between them. Per germline, CDR1 KGHSH and CDR2 LQKENI. CDR3 loop: CASSPLTGPNTEAFF. CDR3 DNA sequence: TGTGCCAGCTCACCACTGACAGGACCGAACACTGAAGCTTTCTTT. Together with reference TRBV18 and TRBJ1-1, the CDR3 gives the full variable domain: NAGVMQNPRHLVRRRGQEARLRCSPMKGHSHVYWYRQLPEEGLKFMVYLQKENIIDESGMPKERFSAEFPKEGPSILRIQQVVRGDSAAYFCASSPLTGPNTEAFFGQGTRLTVV.

CDR3 DNA sequence: TGCGCCAGCGGGACTAGCGGGAGCTCCTACAATGAGCAGTTCTTC. Protein sequence: CASGTSGSSYNEQFF. The V and J genes are TRBV5-1 and TRBJ2-1, with 14 bases that match TRBD2. This CDR3 region has 15 residues. The junction had 0 bases not matched to a gene; V was cut back by 7 bases and J by 0 bases. Per germline, CDR1 SGHRS and CDR2 YFSETQ.

V and J are TRBV29-1 and TRBJ1-1; D is unclear. This CDR3 is built from 12 residues. Germline V gives CDR1 SQVTM, CDR2 ANQGSEA. V was trimmed by 4 bases and J by 1 base, leaving 7 bases between them. This CDR3 is CSVGAPNTEAFF. For the CDR3, the DNA is TGCAGCGTTGGAGCCCCGAACACTGAAGCTTTCTTT.

This clone was counted once. CDR3 nucleotide sequence: TGCAGCGTTGTGTTCGGGGGGGGTGAAGCTTTCTTT. Translated, it gives CSVVFGGGEAFF. This sequence joins TRBV29-1 and TRBJ1-1; a possible D gene is TRBD1 (5 bases). The V end was cut by 4 bases, the J end by 7 bases, with 13 bases between. Germline values: CDR1 SQVTM, CDR2 ANQGSEA. This CDR3 is built from 12 residues. Full variable domain (outside the CDR3, taken from reference TRBV29-1 and TRBJ1-1): SAVISQKPSRDICQRGTSLTIQCQVDSQVTMMFWYRQQPGQSLTLIATANQGSEATYESGFVIDKFPISRPNLTFSTLTVSNMSPEDSSIYLCSVVFGGGEAFFGQGTRLTVV.